Here is one T cell receptor (beta chain) with its context. What it recognizes is unknown. Sequenced by immunoSEQ multiplex PCR; TCRdb stores in-frame clones only, minus some. Of 30,000 to 40,000 clones listed, about two thirds were seen once; the top ten hold around 21%. The record originates from a study of vaccination effects on CD4 cells after COVID-19. General observations from the study: The study, lacking early post-infection timepoints, had few convalescent patients. Of the vaccine-induced clones from healthy vaccinees, merely 1 of 255 recognized common cold coronaviruses as well.

Before sequencing took place, the ViraFEST assay used viral peptide pools to expand antigen-specific CD4+ T cells. Once cultured for roughly nine days, the cells underwent separation to obtain CD4+ T cells. The healthy vaccine recipients, who had no prior SARS-CoV-2 infection, showed negative nucleocapsid antibodies. Wells each received some 2.2 million PBMC, cultured with 10 IU/ml IL-2 and around 9.8 ug/ml peptides. Days 3 and 7 were when half the medium was replaced with IL-2 medium. The V gene's germline CDR1 is SGHTA and CDR2 FQGNSA. Trimming removed 1 base from V and 4 bases from J, with 16 bases in between. The CDR3 contains 16 residues.

The clonotype originates from a human donor who received a COVID-19 vaccine. The sequencing here drew on CD4+ T cells from PBMCs cultured with SARS-CoV-2 spike peptides, taken before COVID-19 vaccination. The V call is TRBV7-2, the J call TRBJ2-5, with D perhaps TRBD1 or TRBD2 (5 bases each). The CDR3 DNA is TGTGCCAGCAGCTTAGTTGGGACGTCCGGCGGAGAGACCCAGTACTTC. This encodes CASSLVGTSGGETQYF.